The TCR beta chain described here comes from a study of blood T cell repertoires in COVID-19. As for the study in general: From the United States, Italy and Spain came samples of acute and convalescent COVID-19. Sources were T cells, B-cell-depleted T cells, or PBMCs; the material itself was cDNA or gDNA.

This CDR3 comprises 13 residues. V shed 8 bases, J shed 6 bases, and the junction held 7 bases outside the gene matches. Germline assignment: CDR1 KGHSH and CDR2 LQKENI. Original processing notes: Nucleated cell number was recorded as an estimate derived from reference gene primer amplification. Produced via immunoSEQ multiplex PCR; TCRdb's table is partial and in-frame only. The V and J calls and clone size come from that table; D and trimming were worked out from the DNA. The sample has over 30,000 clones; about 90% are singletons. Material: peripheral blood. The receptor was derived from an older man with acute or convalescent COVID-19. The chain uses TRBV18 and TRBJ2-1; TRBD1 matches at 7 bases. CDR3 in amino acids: CASPDRDSNEQFF. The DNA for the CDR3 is TGTGCCAGCCCCGACCGGGACAGCAATGAGCAGTTCTTC.